One and the same sample provided the 29 T cell receptor beta chains below, sequenced in a study of blood T cell repertoires in COVID-19. Profiled with immunoSEQ multiplex PCR; TCRdb holds only in-frame clones, not every one. The sample carries around 71,000 clones, around 83% recorded once. Sequenced sample: peripheral blood. The receptors here all came from a young man with COVID-19, enrolled during active disease.

This chain joins TRBV4-2 and TRBJ2-7; D perhaps matches TRBD1 (6 bases). Trimming stripped 1 base from V and 0 bases from J, with 10 bases between. Germline CDR1 reads LGHNA; CDR2 reads YNFKEQ. The CDR3 runs 15 residues. CDR3 sequence reads: CASSQGSGASYEQYF. The CDR3 DNA is TGTGCCAGCAGCCAAGGTTCAGGGGCCTCCTACGAGCAGTACTTC.

The chain uses TRBV4-1 and TRBJ1-2; D gene uncertain. This CDR3 comprises 16 residues. Germline V gives CDR1 MGHRA, CDR2 YSYEKL. V was shortened by 0 bases and J by 0 bases, with 11 bases between the two germline ends. This CDR3 is CASSQDWTASNYGYTF. The CDR3, as DNA: TGCGCCAGCAGCCAAGATTGGACTGCGTCTAACTATGGCTACACCTTC.

The CDR3 coding sequence is TGTGCCAGCAGCTTCCAGGGCAGGACGAATGAGCAGTTCTTC. Translation: CASSFQGRTNEQFF. The V and J genes are TRBV7-2 and TRBJ2-1; TRBD1 is a possible D gene (5 bases). The CDR3 consists of 14 residues. The germline CDR1 and CDR2 sequences are SGHTA and FQGNSA. V was shortened by 3 bases and J by 7 bases, with 13 bases between the two germline ends.

The V and J genes are TRBV12-3 or TRBV12-4 and TRBJ1-1; weak D call: TRBD1 (5 bases). Trimming took off 7 bases at V and 10 bases at J, with 19 bases between the two ends. The CDR3 has 13 amino acids. In DNA form, the CDR3 reads TGTGCCAGCACCCCGGGCCCGGGGGTTGGAGCTTTCTTT. Protein sequence: CASTPGPGVGAFF.

CDR3 protein: CAWSSRTGVGEKLFF. The CDR3 DNA reads as TGTGCCTGGAGTTCCCGGACAGGGGTGGGTGAAAAACTGTTTTTT. The rearrangement uses TRBV30 and TRBJ1-4, with 9 bases lining up with TRBD1. Germline lookup yields CDR1 GTSNPN and CDR2 SVGIG (reference sequence). V was pared by 2 bases and J by 7 bases, with 8 bases of the junction left unmatched. The CDR3 consists of 15 residues. Full variable domain (rest looked up from reference TRBV30 and TRBJ1-4): SQTIHQWPATLVQPVGSPLSLECTVEGTSNPNLYWYRQAAGRGLQLLFYSVGIGQISSEVPQNLSASRPQDRQFILSSKKLLLSDSGFYLCAWSSRTGVGEKLFFGSGTQLSVL.

The rearrangement uses TRBV5-1 and TRBJ1-4; D not certain. Trimming left V 1 base short and J 0 bases short, with 7 bases between. CDR1 SGHRS and CDR2 YFSETQ come from the germline V gene. CDR3 length: 15 amino acids. The CDR3 reads CASSLSTTTNEKLFF. The CDR3 bases are TGCGCCAGCAGCTTGTCGACAACAACTAATGAAAAACTGTTTTTT. Combining the CDR3 with reference TRBV5-1 and TRBJ1-4 gives the whole variable domain KAGVTQTPRYLIKTRGQQVTLSCSPISGHRSVSWYQQTPGQGLQFLFEYFSETQRNKGNFPGRFSGRQFSNSRSEMNVSTLELGDSALYLCASSLSTTTNEKLFFGSGTQLSVL.

This rearrangement joins TRBV2 to TRBJ1-3; no clear D gene. This CDR3 is built from 13 residues. CDR1 and CDR2 (germline): SNHLY, FYNNEI. Trimming took 8 bases from V and 0 from J, leaving 8 bases between them. This chain's CDR3 is CASRTDSGNTIYF. The CDR3 DNA sequence: TGTGCCAGCCGTACAGACTCTGGAAACACCATATATTTT.

Written as DNA, the CDR3 is TGTGCCAGCTTGGAGCTACAAAACACTGAAGCTTTCTTT. Translation gives CASLELQNTEAFF. The chain has TRBV6-6 and TRBJ1-1; D is undetermined. Germline assignment: CDR1 MNHNY and CDR2 SVGAGI (reference sequence). The CDR3 has 13 amino acids. V was shortened by 8 bases and J by 2 bases, with 12 bases between the two germline ends.

The chain employs TRBV24-1 and TRBJ2-1; 7 nucleotides match TRBD2. This CDR3 region has 14 residues. Germline assignment: CDR1 KGHDR and CDR2 SFDVKD. Trimming at V came to 6 bases and at J to 8 bases, leaving 9 bases not matched to a gene. CDR3 nucleotide sequence: TGTGCCACCAGTCCCCCGGGGGGAGTGGATGAGCAGTTCTTC. This encodes CATSPPGGVDEQFF.

The chain uses TRBV10-3 and TRBJ2-2; 11 nucleotides align to TRBD1. CDR3 length equals 15 residues. V shed 6 bases and J 5 bases; nucleotides not matched to a gene: 5. CDR1 and CDR2 from the germline V gene are ENHRY and SYGVKD. CDR3 loop: CAISGGQGGTGELFF. The CDR3 region has the DNA TGTGCCATCAGCGGGGGACAGGGGGGAACCGGGGAGCTGTTTTTT.

The chain carries TRBV28 and TRBJ1-4, with 8 bases that match TRBD1. The germline CDR1 and CDR2 sequences are MDHEN and SYDVKM. The junction had 11 bases not matched to a gene; V was cut back by 10 bases and J by 7 bases. The CDR3 extends over 14 amino acids. DNA for the CDR3: TGTGCCATTATGGTGGACAGGGTAGCTGAAAAACTGTTTTTT. This sequence encodes CAIMVDRVAEKLFF.

This chain links TRBV7-9 with TRBJ2-6; tentatively, D is TRBD1 (5 bases). Per the germline V gene, CDR1 is SEHNR and CDR2 is FQNEAQ (reference sequence). The CDR3 runs 17 residues. Trimming left V 1 base short and J 4 bases short, with 14 bases between. This CDR3 reads CASSLGQGPSGANVLTF. The CDR3 DNA is TGTGCCAGCAGCTTAGGCCAGGGCCCATCCGGGGCCAACGTCCTGACTTTC.

This chain uses TRBV7-2 with TRBJ2-3; no clear D gene. The CDR3 contains 12 residues. Per the germline V gene, CDR1 is SGHTA and CDR2 is FQGNSA. Trimming stripped 7 bases from V and 0 bases from J, with 5 bases between. The CDR3 loop is CASINSTDTQYF. CDR3 DNA sequence: TGTGCCAGCATTAATAGCACAGATACGCAGTATTTT.

This clone has a single count. The rearrangement uses TRBV3-1 (or the pseudogene TRBV3-2) and TRBJ2-7; TRBD2 matches at 10 bases. V dropped 4 bases and J dropped 5; count of bases not matched to a gene: 20. The V gene's germline CDR1 is LGHDT and CDR2 YNNKEL (reference sequence). The CDR3 is 19 residues long. CDR3: CASSPLGAGGPPAQDEQYF. The CDR3 region has the DNA TGTGCCAGCAGCCCCCTAGGAGCGGGAGGGCCACCCGCTCAGGACGAGCAGTACTTC.

The chain is built from TRBV9 and TRBJ2-7; possible D gene TRBD2, 5 bases. This CDR3 spans 12 amino acids. Trimming removed 0 bases at V and 9 bases at J, with 10 bases between. Germline assignment: CDR1 SGDLS and CDR2 YYNGEE. CDR3 in amino acids: CASSVGQEGQYF. Written as DNA, the CDR3 is TGTGCCAGCAGCGTAGGGCAAGAGGGGCAGTACTTC.

The J gene is TRBJ1-2, the V gene TRBV28; D remains ambiguous. The germline gives CDR1 MDHEN, CDR2 SYDVKM. This CDR3 is 12 amino acids long. Trimming pared 8 bases from V and 1 base from J, leaving 8 bases between. The DNA for the CDR3 is TGTGCCAGCTGGGCCCTTAACTATGGCTACACCTTC. Protein: CASWALNYGYTF.

This clone was seen more than once but under ten times. V and J are TRBV27 and TRBJ2-7; TRBD2 aligns across 13 bases. The germline CDR1 and CDR2 sequences are MNHEY and SMNVEV (reference sequence). The length of the CDR3 is 14 residues. The V gene end was trimmed by 4 bases and the J gene end by 6 bases; junction bases not matched to a gene: 3. CDR3: CASSSGTSGIEQYF. The CDR3 nucleotides are TGTGCCAGCAGTTCAGGGACTAGCGGGATCGAGCAGTACTTC.

Only one count was recorded for this clone. The chain recombines TRBV30 with TRBJ2-3; TRBD2 matches at 7 bases. The CDR3 runs 11 residues. The germline gives CDR1 GTSNPN, CDR2 SVGIG (reference sequence). CDR3 region: CAREGRDTQYF. The CDR3 bases are TGTGCAAGGGAGGGCCGCGATACGCAGTATTTT.

This chain joins TRBV28 and TRBJ1-1, with D possibly matching TRBD1 (5 bases). V lost 6 bases and J 1 base, leaving 15 bases between the germline ends. Germline CDR1 and CDR2: MDHEN and SYDVKM. This CDR3 is built from 15 residues. The CDR3 reads CASSPSGGRNTEAFF. For the CDR3, the DNA is TGTGCCAGCAGCCCCTCCGGGGGTAGGAACACTGAAGCTTTCTTT.

The genes are TRBV18 and TRBJ1-2, with D possibly TRBD1 on 5 matching bases. V shed 0 bases and J shed 12 bases, with 23 bases lying between them. This CDR3 comprises 16 residues. Germline values: CDR1 KGHSH, CDR2 LQKENI. Written as DNA, the CDR3 is TGTGCCAGCTCACCACCGGGGCTGGGGGGAGTTCAAGGGAACACCTTC. Encoded protein: CASSPPGLGGVQGNTF.

This sequence joins TRBV28 and TRBJ2-7; TRBD2 matches 7 bases. From germline, CDR1 is MDHEN and CDR2 SYDVKM. This CDR3 region has 14 residues. J lost 4 bases, V lost 5 bases, and 8 bases had no gene match. The CDR3 sequence: CASSPPKREYEQYF. The CDR3 DNA follows: TGTGCCAGCAGTCCCCCAAAGCGGGAATACGAGCAGTACTTC.

The V call is TRBV5-1, the J call TRBJ2-1; TRBD2 matches 12 bases. CDR1 and CDR2 (germline): SGHRS, YFSETQ. V lost 1 base to trimming and J lost 9 bases; unmatched junction nucleotides: 8. This CDR3 has 16 residues. The CDR3 protein is CASSLLASGRGGEQFF. DNA for the CDR3: TGCGCCAGCAGCTTGTTGGCTAGCGGGAGGGGGGGTGAGCAGTTCTTC.

This clone was found once. The DNA for the CDR3 is TGTGCCAGCAGCTTATTAGCGGAAACTAGCACAGATACGCAGTATTTT. This encodes CASSLLAETSTDTQYF. The chain links TRBV14 to TRBJ2-3; maybe TRBD2 (6 bases). The germline gives CDR1 SGHDN, CDR2 FVKESK. The CDR3 spans 16 residues. Trimming removed 5 bases from V and 0 bases from J, with 15 bases in between.

The rearrangement links TRBV19 to TRBJ2-5, with D tentatively TRBD1 (5 bases). Per the germline V gene, CDR1 is LNHDA and CDR2 is SQIVND (reference sequence). V lost 4 bases and J 0 bases, leaving 12 bases between the germline ends. This CDR3 spans 15 amino acids. The CDR3 loop reads CASSRSGWDQETQYF. CDR3 in DNA: TGTGCCAGTAGTAGGTCAGGGTGGGACCAAGAGACCCAGTACTTC.

The rearrangement links TRBV19 to TRBJ2-7, with D unresolved. The ends were cut back, 6 bases at V and 0 bases at J, with 9 bases in the middle. The germline V gene encodes CDR1 LNHDA and CDR2 SQIVND (reference sequence). CDR3 length: 13 residues. The CDR3 DNA reads as TGTGCCAGTAGCACCCTCGGCTCCTACGAGCAGTACTTC. This gives the protein CASSTLGSYEQYF.

J is TRBJ2-3 and V is TRBV18; D might be TRBD1 (5 bases). V was shortened by 1 base and J by 5 bases, with 10 bases between the two germline ends. The CDR3 spans 14 residues. From germline, CDR1 is KGHSH and CDR2 LQKENI. The CDR3 loop is CASSPLQGIDTQYF. CDR3 DNA: TGTGCCAGCTCACCACTGCAGGGAATAGATACGCAGTATTTT.

This sequence joins TRBV13 and TRBJ2-1; a weak D match, TRBD1 (5 bases). V was clipped by 4 bases and J by 10 bases, with 20 bases between them. The CDR3 totals 15 residues. Looked up from germline, CDR1 is PRHDT and CDR2 is FYEKMQ (reference sequence). The CDR3 DNA reads as TGTGCCAGCAGCTGGATTGGGGCCCAGTTCGGAGAGCAGTTCTTC. Translation gives CASSWIGAQFGEQFF.

This clone was counted a single time. The chain joins TRBV6-5 to TRBJ2-7; 9 bases align to TRBD1. J lost 5 bases, V lost 5 bases, and 7 bases had no gene match. CDR1 is MNHEY and CDR2 is SVGAGI in the germline V gene. This CDR3 spans 14 amino acids. This chain's CDR3 is CASSPNRGRNEQYF. The CDR3, as DNA: TGTGCCAGCAGTCCCAACAGGGGGCGGAACGAGCAGTACTTC.

The CDR3 loop is CASSYFRNTEAFF. The CDR3 region has the DNA TGTGCCAGCAGTTATTTTCGTAACACTGAAGCTTTCTTT. The chain has TRBV6-5 and TRBJ1-1; D not resolved. The V gene lost 3 bases and the J gene lost 2 bases, with 7 bases spanning the gap. Germline V lookup: CDR1 MNHEY, CDR2 SVGAGI. This CDR3 has 13 amino acids.